The next 8 T cell receptor beta chains were all read from a single sample in a study of T cells in women clearing cervical HPV infection. Data came from immunoSEQ multiplex PCR; TCRdb stores just in-frame clones and leaves some out. The sample totals some 39,000 clones. Sequenced: blood buffy coat. Receptors were obtained from a woman between 18 and 70 years old with a cervical HPV16 infection that either progressed to CIN3+ or cleared (not recorded which).

On this clone itself: The sequenced fragment ends 3 residues before the CDR3 boundary, so the rest is inferred from the germline J gene. The chain has TRBV5-4 and TRBJ2-7; 10 bases are shared with TRBD2. Germline V CDR1 and CDR2: SGHNT, YYREEE (reference sequence). Germline trimming cut 4 bases from V and 1 base from J; bases unmatched to any gene: 5. CDR3 length: 15 amino acids. The CDR3: CASSPSGSRSYEQYF. The DNA read from the CDR3 is TGTGCCAGCAGCCCTAGCGGGAGTAGGTCCTACGAG.

A word on this clone: Sequencing ends 3 residues short of the CDR3 end; the germline J gene provides the rest. The chain couples TRBV7-9 to TRBJ1-1; D is perhaps TRBD1 (6 bases). The CDR3 covers 15 residues. Germline CDR1 and CDR2: SEHNR and FQNEAQ (reference sequence). The CDR3 bases that were read are TGTGCCAGCAGCCACCTAGCGGGAGGGGGAGAGACA. Amino acids: CASSHLAGGGET. The entire CDR3 reads CASSHLAGGGETAFF.

Comments on this clone: The read terminates 3 residues before the CDR3 end, so the remaining end is supplied by the germline J gene. The chain couples TRBV19 to TRBJ1-1; unclear D gene. V lost 3 bases, J lost 5 bases, and 16 bases lay in between. Germline V gene data show CDR1 as LNHDA and CDR2 as SQIVND (reference sequence). This CDR3 spans 15 amino acids. CDR3 in amino acids: CASSMPADGRTEAFF. CDR3 DNA (partial): TGTGCCAGTAGTATGCCAGCGGATGGTAGAACTGAA.

A remark on this clone: The sequenced fragment ends 3 residues before the CDR3 boundary, so the rest is inferred from the germline J gene. V gene TRBV7-9 combines with J gene TRBJ2-7; 7 bases line up with TRBD1. The CDR3 totals 14 residues. Germline CDR1 and CDR2: SEHNR and FQNEAQ (reference sequence). The junction had 3 bases not matched to a gene; V was cut back by 4 bases and J by 0 bases. The CDR3: CASSYRGSSYEQYF. The CDR3 DNA, read in part, is TGTGCCAGCAGCTACAGGGGAAGCTCCTACGAG.

Worth noting for this clone: The read ends 3 residues shy of where the CDR3 ends; the end is completed using the germline J gene. The chain uses TRBV19 and TRBJ2-2; no clear D. V lost 5 bases, J lost 4 bases, and 8 bases lay in between. CDR1 is LNHDA, CDR2 SQIVND, per germline (reference sequence). The CDR3 contains 13 residues. The CDR3: CASSVTFTGELFF. Partial CDR3 DNA: TGTGCCAGTAGTGTAACATTCACCGGGGAG.

As concerns this clone: With the read ending 3 residues before the CDR3 end, the germline J gene is used to fill in that end. The chain links TRBV20-1 to TRBJ2-2; the D gene is possibly TRBD2 (6 bases). The CDR3 has 14 residues. Germline V CDR1 and CDR2: DFQATT, SNEGSKA (reference sequence). Trimming shortened V by 5 bases and J by 2 bases, and 12 bases separated the two germline ends. The CDR3 bases that were read are TGCAGTGCTCGACCGGGACTTAACACCGGGGAG. Encoded protein: CSARPGLNTGE. The whole CDR3 sequence is CSARPGLNTGELFF.

As to this clone: The read falls 3 residues short of the CDR3 end, and the missing part is taken from the germline J gene. The rearrangement uses TRBV30 and TRBJ1-1, with D possibly matching TRBD1 (6 bases). V dropped 6 bases and J dropped 2 bases, with 13 bases sitting between them. This CDR3 is 13 amino acids long. Germline loops: CDR1 GTSNPN, CDR2 SVGIG (reference sequence). The sequenced CDR3 bases are TGTGCCTGCCCTGGACAGACTAACACTGAA. This translates into CACPGQTNTE. The whole CDR3 protein reads CACPGQTNTEAFF.

Comments on this clone: The missing CDR3 end, 3 residues past where the read stops, is filled in from the germline J gene. Other DNA sequences from this sample encode an identical CDR3 as well. The rearrangement uses TRBV19 and TRBJ1-3; weak D call: TRBD1 (6 bases). Germline CDR1 LNHDA, CDR2 SQIVND (reference sequence). Trimming left V 1 base short and J 4 bases short, with 11 bases between. The CDR3 loop spans 15 amino acids. The CDR3 protein is CASSIGGQLGNTIYF. The CDR3 DNA, read in part, is TGTGCCAGTAGTATAGGGGGACAACTCGGAAACACC.